A single TCR beta chain is shown here with its context. Its antigen is not known. Germline values: CDR1 MNHEY, CDR2 SMNVEV (reference sequence). The CDR3 sequence is 15 residues long. Trimming removed 7 bases at V and 6 bases at J, with 19 bases between. This record belongs to a study of post-analysis software for immune sequencing data. Study-wide results and caveats: Several TRBV segments (TRBV5-6, TRBV5-1 and TRBV20-1 among them) occurred more frequently in patients than in controls.

Incorporated into the TCR beta cDNA libraries were unique molecular identifiers, which served to reduce PCR and sequencing biases. TCRdb ran MiXCR on the PCR reads and lists one entry per CDR3 protein. The data show approximately 440,000 distinct CDR3 sequences, with nearly 45% seen just once and about an eighth held by the top ten. The sequenced sample consisted of blood. The clonotype comes from a girl under 18 with multiple sclerosis. The rearrangement joins TRBV27 to TRBJ2-1, with TRBD2 as a possible D gene (8 bases). For the CDR3, the DNA is TGTGCCAGCACCAGGGGGACTAGTTCACGCAATGAGCAGTTCTTC. This sequence encodes CASTRGTSSRNEQFF.